The rows below give T cell receptor beta chains drawn from one sample of a study of shared clonotypes between healthy human individuals. The method was immunoSEQ multiplex PCR; TCRdb's version includes in-frame clones alone and lacks a portion of them. This table has under 2,500,000 clones, approximately 94% appearing once. The sequenced material came from naive CD4+ T cells sorted from blood. Receptors originate from a man between 18 and 29 years old in good health. The conserved cysteine and the conserved F or W are not part of the CDR3 here. Fields, in order: V gene, CDR3 length, J gene, D gene, CDR3 protein. The D gene is left open where the match is weak.

TRBV21-1	14	TRBJ1-2	NA	ASSPLSRGRFYGYT
TRBV7-9	15	TRBJ1-6	TRBD1	ASSSGTAYSYNSPLH
TRBV28	10	TRBJ2-3	NA	ASKESTDTQY
TRBV7-2	11	TRBJ1-2	NA	ASSPRIVRGYT
TRBV7-9	14	TRBJ2-2	NA	AHSGASEDLTGELF
TRBV19	14	TRBJ1-6	TRBD1	ASSIFGQGRTSPLH
TRBV29-1	11	TRBJ2-5	TRBD1	SVSGQGKETQY
TRBV19	12	TRBJ2-1	NA	ASKMDTPSNEQF
TRBV5-6	14	TRBJ1-3	NA	ASSFSGSLSGNTIY
TRBV5-1	13	TRBJ2-3	TRBD2	ASSPGTNPTDTQY
TRBV5-5	14	TRBJ1-5	TRBD1	ASSAFGTGINQPQH
TRBV11-2	12	TRBJ1-4	NA	ASSLLQPNEKLF
TRBV11-2	12	TRBJ2-7	NA	ASSLGLGSYEQY
TRBV7-2	12	TRBJ1-1	NA	ASSLARVPTEAF
TRBV5-4	12	TRBJ1-1	TRBD1	ASSPGQGATEAF